A selection of T cell receptor beta chains follows, all from one sample in a study of preoperative IRX-2 immunotherapy in early breast cancer. TCRdb keeps only in-frame clones here, not all; method: immunoSEQ multiplex PCR. The sample holds about 1,000 clones; approximately 82% are singletons and the top ten take roughly 21%. This specimen was tumor tissue, taken before IRX-2 immunotherapy. The receptors shown here come from a human donor with breast cancer. The CDR3 runs from the conserved cysteine through the conserved F or W. The D gene is left open where the match is weak.

D	J	V	CDR3	DNA
-	TRBJ2-7	TRBV11-3	CASTLGGGNYEQYF	TGTGCCAGCACCCTCGGCGGGGGCAACTACGAGCAGTACTTC
-	TRBJ2-1	TRBV10-3	CAISEAFGEQFF	TGTGCCATCAGTGAGGCCTTTGGGGAGCAGTTCTTC
-	TRBJ1-5	TRBV5-1	CASSLGGRSDQPQHF	TGCGCCAGCAGCTTGGGGGGACGGTCGGATCAGCCCCAGCATTTT
TRBD2	TRBJ2-7	TRBV19	CASSLRTSGSYEQYF	TGTGCCAGTAGTTTGCGGACTAGCGGGAGTTACGAGCAGTACTTC
-	TRBJ1-3	TRBV5-1	CASSRGKGDSGNTIYF	TGCGCCAGCAGCCGGGGAAAAGGGGACTCTGGAAACACCATATATTTT
-	TRBJ1-3	TRBV28	CASKGVSSGNTIYF	TGTGCCTCTAAGGGGGTTAGCTCTGGAAACACCATATATTTT
TRBD1	TRBJ1-2	TRBV11-3	CASSKTGANYGYTF	TGTGCCAGCAGCAAGACAGGGGCAAACTATGGCTACACCTTC
-	TRBJ1-4	TRBV6-8	CASTMLGGAEIAEKLFF	TGTGCCAGTACGATGTTGGGGGGCGCAGAAATAGCCGAAAAACTGTTTTTT
-	TRBJ1-4	TRBV28	CASGRGVVEKLFF	TGTGCCAGCGGAAGGGGTGTGGTTGAAAAACTGTTTTTT
-	TRBJ1-1	TRBV23-1	CASSLALNTEAFF	TGCGCCAGCAGCTTAGCGTTGAACACTGAAGCTTTCTTT
-	TRBJ2-7	TRBV11-3	CASSPRDWAYEQYF	TGTGCCAGCAGCCCCCGGGACTGGGCCTACGAGCAGTACTTC
-	TRBJ2-2	TRBV5-1	CASNPRKGLLTSNTGELFF	TGCGCCAGCAATCCCCGAAAGGGGCTACTTACTTCGAACACCGGGGAGCTGTTTTTT